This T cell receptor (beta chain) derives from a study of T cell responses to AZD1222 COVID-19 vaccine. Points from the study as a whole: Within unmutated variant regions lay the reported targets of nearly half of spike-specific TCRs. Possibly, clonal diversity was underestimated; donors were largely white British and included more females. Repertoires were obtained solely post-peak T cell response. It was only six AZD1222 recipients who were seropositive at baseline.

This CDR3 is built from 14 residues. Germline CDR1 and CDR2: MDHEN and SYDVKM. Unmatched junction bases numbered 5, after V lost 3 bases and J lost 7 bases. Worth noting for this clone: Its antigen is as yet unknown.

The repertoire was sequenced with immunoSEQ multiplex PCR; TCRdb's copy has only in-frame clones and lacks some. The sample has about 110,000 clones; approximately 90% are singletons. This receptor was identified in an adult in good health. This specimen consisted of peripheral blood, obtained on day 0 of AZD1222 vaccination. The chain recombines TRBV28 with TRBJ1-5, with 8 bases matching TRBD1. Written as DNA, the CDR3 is TGTGCCAGCAGTTTCGGGACAGGACAACAGCCCCAGCATTTT. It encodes CASSFGTGQQPQHF.